These 25 T cell receptor beta chains share one sample of origin, sequenced in a study of molecular identifiers for immune sequencing clone quantification. Via MiXCR, TCRdb re-called the PCR reads, giving one row per CDR3 protein. Of about 510,000 distinct CDR3 sequences listed, about 21% are singletons. Sequences were obtained from naive CD8+ T cells from blood, with Jurkat cell RNA spiked in. Subset described: FACS-sorted CD8+CD4-CCR7+CD45RA+ naive T cells. The receptor source for this set is a human donor in good health. Some libraries in this study had Jurkat cell RNA spiked in.

A note on this clonotype: A much bigger clone sits one base away, suggesting this may be a read error. Because it lacks the conserved phenylalanine or tryptophan at the end, this CDR3 is likely a read error. The CDR3 DNA follows: TGTGCCAGCAGCTTAACCTTAGTTGGTTACGAGCAGTACCTC. As protein: CASSLTLVGYEQYL. The rearrangement joins TRBV7-9 to TRBJ2-7; D ambiguous. This CDR3 has 14 amino acids. Germline V gene lookup returns CDR1 SEHNR and CDR2 FQNEAQ (reference sequence). V dropped 2 bases and J dropped 4 bases, with 12 bases sitting between them.

This clonotype was detected ten times or more. This chain links TRBV3-1 with TRBJ1-1; the match to TRBD1 covers 8 bases. The CDR3 totals 17 residues. J was trimmed by 0 bases and V by 0 bases; bases with no gene match: 6. In germline, CDR1 is LGHDT, CDR2 YNNKEL (reference sequence). CDR3 bases: TGTGCCAGCAGCCAAGACTGGACAGGGACCTTGAACACTGAAGCTTTCTTT. Translated, it gives CASSQDWTGTLNTEAFF. Full variable domain (remainder filled in from reference TRBV3-1 and TRBJ1-1): DTAVSQTPKYLVTQMGNDKSIKCEQNLGHDTMYWYKQDSKKFLKIMFSYNNKELIINETVPNRFSPKSPDKAHLNLHINSLELGDSAVYFCASSQDWTGTLNTEAFFGQGTRLTVV.

To note about this clonotype: A clone one base away is much larger, so this may be a read error. The missing conserved phenylalanine or tryptophan at the end of this CDR3 makes a read error likely. V usage is TRBV7-6 and J usage is TRBJ1-5, with D hard to call. With 5 bases removed from V and 1 base from J, the gap between germline ends came to 9 bases. CDR1 is SGHVS and CDR2 is FNYEAQ in the germline V gene. The CDR3 consists of 14 residues. The CDR3 region is CASSPTRSNQPQHL. CDR3 DNA: TGTGCCAGCAGCCCGACAAGGAGCAATCAGCCCCAGCATCTT.

As regards this clonotype: The germline gene is not matched at one end of the junction; a read error may be the cause. The chain combines TRBV12-3 or TRBV12-4 with TRBJ2-5, with 9 bases matching TRBD2. This CDR3 is 15 amino acids long. The CDR3 here is CACSLRREGQETQYF. CDR3 in DNA: TGTGCCTGCAGTTTAAGGCGGGAGGGGCAAGAGACCCAGTACTTC.

This sequence joins TRBV29-1 and TRBJ1-2; D unclear. Looked up from germline, CDR1 is SQVTM and CDR2 is ANQGSEA. Trimming left V 4 bases short and J 0 bases short, with 12 bases between. The CDR3 is 14 residues long. CDR3 sequence (DNA): TGCAGCGTTGCGGCAGGCGGAGCTAACTATGGCTACACCTTC. The encoded protein is CSVAAGGANYGYTF.

The genes are TRBV12-3 or TRBV12-4 and TRBJ2-2, with D possibly matching TRBD1 (6 bases). V was clipped by 3 bases and J by 8 bases, with 13 bases between them. CDR3 length: 14 amino acids. CDR3 sequence: CASSFFRGKGELFF. For the CDR3, the DNA is TGTGCCAGCAGTTTCTTCAGGGGAAAAGGGGAGCTGTTTTTT.

This clonotype has only a few counts. The chain carries TRBV27 and TRBJ1-1; the D is unclear. This CDR3 is 13 amino acids long. CDR1 and CDR2 (germline): MNHEY, SMNVEV (reference sequence). Trimming removed 3 bases at V and 3 bases at J, with 8 bases between. The CDR3 sequence is CASSLFSDTEAFF. CDR3 coding DNA: TGTGCCAGCAGTTTGTTTTCGGACACTGAAGCTTTCTTT.

This clonotype turned up a few times. The rearrangement uses TRBV27 and TRBJ2-5; D is uncertain. CDR3 length equals 14 residues. Trimming left V 2 bases short and J 6 bases short, with 13 bases between. Germline V gene sequence: CDR1 MNHEY, CDR2 SMNVEV (reference sequence). The DNA for the CDR3 is TGTGCCAGCAGTTTAGGAACAGCCTACAAGACCCAGTACTTC. This codes for CASSLGTAYKTQYF.

V gene TRBV20-1 combines with J gene TRBJ2-2, with D perhaps given as TRBD1 or TRBD2 (7 bases each). V shed 7 bases and J shed 7 bases, with 16 bases lying between them. The CDR3 totals 13 residues. Germline values: CDR1 DFQATT, CDR2 SNEGSKA (reference sequence). CDR3 coding DNA: TGCAGTGTCCTCACAGGGGAGGGCGGGGAGCTGTTTTTT. Amino acid sequence: CSVLTGEGGELFF.

The rearrangement joins TRBV10-3 to TRBJ2-7; the match to TRBD2 covers 12 bases. This CDR3 region has 16 residues. Germline CDR1 and CDR2: ENHRY and SYGVKD. V shed 4 bases, J shed 0 bases, and the junction held 4 bases outside the gene matches. CDR3 sequence reads: CAISARLAGDSYEQYF. The CDR3, as DNA: TGTGCCATCAGTGCCCGACTAGCGGGGGACTCCTACGAGCAGTACTTC.

Worth noting for this clonotype: The conserved phenylalanine or tryptophan normally closing the CDR3 is absent here, so this likely arose from a read error. This chain uses TRBV27 with TRBJ2-3; the D gene is possibly TRBD1 (5 bases). The CDR3 has 16 residues. Between the trimmed V and J ends, which lost 3 bases and 2 bases, there was a span of 15 bases. Germline V gives CDR1 MNHEY, CDR2 SMNVEV (reference sequence). The CDR3 spells CASSLLQGPFTDTQYS. The DNA of the CDR3 is TGTGCCAGCAGTTTGCTTCAGGGTCCTTTCACAGATACGCAGTATTCT.

V and J are TRBV5-1 and TRBJ2-6, with 7 bases lining up with TRBD1. The CDR3 loop spans 18 amino acids. With 2 bases clipped from V and 0 bases from J, the junction kept 8 bases outside the gene matches. Germline V lookup: CDR1 SGHRS, CDR2 YFSETQ. CDR3 DNA sequence: TGCGCCAGCAGCTTCCCCGGGACAGCTACCTCTGGGGCCAACGTCCTGACTTTC. Protein product: CASSFPGTATSGANVLTF.

The chain combines TRBV3-2 with TRBJ1-1; the DNA was not compared with TRBD1, the D call given in the table. TRBV3-2 is shown as a pseudogene. This CDR3 is 15 amino acids long. The CDR3 spells CASSQDRSPGPEAFF. DNA for the CDR3: TGTGCCAGCAGCCAAGACAGATCCCCGGGGCCTGAAGCTTTCTTT.

Turning to this clonotype: Likely a read error: the CDR3 ends without its conserved phenylalanine or tryptophan. V usage is TRBV6-5 and J usage is TRBJ2-1; TRBD2 matches at 11 bases. V shed 6 bases, J shed 4 bases, and the junction held 8 bases outside the gene matches. There are 16 residues in the CDR3. CDR1 and CDR2 from the germline V gene are MNHEY and SVGAGI. The CDR3 nucleotides read TGTGCCAGCAGCGCCGAACTAGCGGGAGTTTACAATGAGCAGTTCTCC. Amino acids: CASSAELAGVYNEQFS.

The rearrangement joins TRBV3-1 to TRBJ1-2; a weak D match, TRBD1 (5 bases). The CDR3 is made up of 16 amino acids. V dropped 0 bases and J dropped 4 bases, with 15 bases sitting between them. The germline CDR1 and CDR2 sequences are LGHDT and YNNKEL (reference sequence). The CDR3 nucleotides read TGTGCCAGCAGCCAAGATTTGACGGGGCCTGTCTATGGCTACACCTTC. Translated, it gives CASSQDLTGPVYGYTF.

This clonotype appeared many times. The rearrangement uses TRBV5-1 and TRBJ2-1, with D perhaps TRBD1 (5 bases). V was pared by 0 bases and J by 1 base, with 11 bases between. CDR1 is SGHRS, CDR2 YFSETQ, per germline. This CDR3 contains 16 residues. The CDR3 nucleotides are TGCGCCAGCAGCTTGGTAGGGGTAGGTTCCTACAATGAGCAGTTCTTC. This sequence encodes CASSLVGVGSYNEQFF.

The rearrangement joins TRBV7-2 to TRBJ2-3, with D uncertain. V lost 3 bases to trimming and J lost 3 bases, with 16 bases between them. Germline values: CDR1 SGHTA, CDR2 FQGNSA. The CDR3 contains 16 residues. The CDR3 loop reads CASSFLEAFGTDTQYF. Written as DNA, the CDR3 is TGTGCCAGCAGCTTTTTAGAAGCTTTCGGGACAGATACGCAGTATTTT.

This clonotype was detected ten times or more. CDR3 nucleotides: TGCGCCAGCAGCCAAGCGCAACGGGGCTACGAGCAGTACTTC. It yields the protein CASSQAQRGYEQYF. This chain uses TRBV4-1 with TRBJ2-7; perhaps TRBD2 as D (5 bases). This CDR3 is built from 14 residues. CDR1 and CDR2 from the germline V gene are MGHRA and YSYEKL. V was cut by 1 base and J by 3 bases, with 10 bases left in between.

This clonotype was counted ten times or more. The V gene is TRBV7-9, the J gene TRBJ2-5; 8 bases line up with TRBD2. CDR3 length: 15 residues. Germline values: CDR1 SEHNR, CDR2 FQNEAQ (reference sequence). The V segment lost 7 bases and the J segment 5 bases; nucleotides outside the gene matches: 12. CDR3 nucleotides: TGTGCCAGCACCTCCGAGAGCGGGAGTTATGAGACCCAGTACTTC. Amino acid sequence: CASTSESGSYETQYF.

The gene calls are TRBV7-9 and TRBJ2-3, with 13 bases aligning to TRBD2. The J segment lost 3 bases and the V segment lost 5 bases, leaving 14 bases of the junction unmatched. CDR1 is SEHNR, CDR2 FQNEAQ, per germline (reference sequence). This CDR3 is 19 amino acids long. Here the CDR3 reads CASSPPPGLAGSETDTQYF. The CDR3 bases are TGTGCCAGCAGCCCTCCCCCGGGACTAGCGGGATCAGAGACAGATACGCAGTATTTT. Complete variable domain (other parts from reference TRBV7-9 and TRBJ2-3): DTGVSQNPRHKITKRGQNVTFRCDPISEHNRLYWYRQTLGQGPEFLTYFQNEAQLEKSRLLSDRFSAERPKGSFSTLEIQRTEQGDSAMYLCASSPPPGLAGSETDTQYFGPGTRLTVL.

This clonotype was observed a handful of times. The chain links TRBV27 to TRBJ2-5; maybe TRBD2 (7 bases). CDR3 length: 15 amino acids. Deletions cut 6 bases from V and 5 bases from J, with 19 bases between. Germline V gene lookup returns CDR1 MNHEY and CDR2 SMNVEV (reference sequence). For the CDR3, the DNA is TGTGCCAGCAGCCCAATGGGGGGGGCTGCGGAGACCCAGTACTTC. Translation: CASSPMGGAAETQYF.

This clonotype was observed a handful of times. The CDR3 protein is CAINQGAFGEKLFF. CDR3 in DNA: TGTGCCATTAACCAGGGGGCCTTCGGTGAAAAACTGTTTTTT. The V call is TRBV10-3, the J call TRBJ1-4; 8 bases fit TRBD1. The CDR3 contains 14 residues. The trim removed 9 bases at V and 7 bases at J, leaving 10 bases unmatched. From germline, CDR1 is ENHRY and CDR2 SYGVKD.

To note about this clonotype: A much larger clone differs by one base, so this may be a read error. The rearrangement uses TRBV9 and TRBJ2-3, with 8 bases identical to TRBD2. Germline V gene data show CDR1 as SGDLS and CDR2 as YYNGEE. Unmatched junction bases numbered 14, after V lost 7 bases and J lost 4 bases. The CDR3 contains 16 residues. CDR3 sequence (DNA): TGTGCCAGCGCCGAGACCGATTGGCGGGGGGCAGATACGCAGTATTTT. Protein: CASAETDWRGADTQYF.

This clonotype was seen more than once but under ten times. J is TRBJ2-1 and V is TRBV11-2; the match to TRBD2 covers 9 bases. The germline V gene encodes CDR1 SGHAT and CDR2 FQNNGV. This CDR3 region has 16 residues. V shed 3 bases and J 0 bases; nucleotides not matched to a gene: 3. The CDR3 reads CASSFLAGSSYNEQFF. CDR3 nucleotides: TGTGCCAGCAGCTTCCTAGCGGGGAGCTCCTACAATGAGCAGTTCTTC.

Note on this clonotype: Just one base apart from a much larger clone, this may be a read error. The chain is built from TRBV7-6 and TRBJ2-2, with D unclear. The CDR3 extends over 13 amino acids. From germline, CDR1 is SGHVS and CDR2 FNYEAQ. This CDR3 is CAGSPVMAGELFF. The CDR3 DNA follows: TGTGCCGGCAGCCCCGTTATGGCCGGGGAGCTGTTTTTT. Full variable domain (missing parts from reference TRBV7-6 and TRBJ2-2): GAGVSQSPRYKVTKRGQDVALRCDPISGHVSLYWYRQALGQGPEFLTYFNYEAQQDKSGLPNDRFSAERPEGSISTLTIQRTEQRDSAMYRCAGSPVMAGELFFGEGSRLTVL.